This T cell receptor (beta chain) was documented in a study of cytomegalovirus exposure and HLA in healthy donors. General study findings and limits: Researchers counted around 170 TCR beta chains as cytomegalovirus-associated. Rarity marked most TCR sequences, yet some public TCRs occurred in many donors.

Sequencing used immunoSEQ multiplex PCR; TCRdb keeps in-frame clones, though not all of them. The data hold roughly 56,000 clones, with roughly 89% observed a single time. Concerning this clone: As yet, its antigen is unknown. The same CDR3 arises from other DNA sequences in this sample as well.

Germline-derived CDR1 and CDR2 are SGHTA and FQGNSA. CDR3 length equals 13 residues. V lost 0 bases, J lost 4 bases, and 0 bases stayed unmatched. The chain employs TRBV7-2 and TRBJ2-7, with 7 bases identical to TRBD2. This TCR was recovered from a woman younger than 30 in good health and CMV-seronegative. The sample comprised PBMCs. DNA of the CDR3: TGTGCCAGCAGCTTAGCGGGAGGGTACGAGCAGTACTTC. Amino acid sequence: CASSLAGGYEQYF. The whole variable domain, remainder taken from reference TRBV7-2 and TRBJ2-7, is GAGVSQSPSNKVTEKGKDVELRCDPISGHTALYWYRQSLGQGLEFLIYFQGNSAPDKSGLPSDRFSAERTGGSVSTLTIQRTQQEDSAVYLCASSLAGGYEQYFGPGTRLTVT.